One sample yielded the 29 T cell receptor beta chains listed below, sequenced in a study of Graves' ophthalmopathy and Graves' hyperthyroidism. The study amplified TCR beta CDR3 regions using RNA transcripts. Following a first-round RT-PCR that used HTBI primers, a second-round multiplex PCR was carried out. Each CDR3 protein gets one entry after TCRdb re-called the multiplex PCR reads with MiXCR. The table has 200,000 to 250,000 distinct CDR3 sequences, around a fifth seen once. The sample taken for sequencing was peripheral blood. The receptors shown here come from a woman in her fifties or sixties with Graves' ophthalmopathy.

This clonotype has at least ten counts. The rearrangement uses TRBV20-1 and TRBJ1-1; 7 bases match TRBD1. V lost 3 bases and J lost 2; bases outside the gene matches: 3. The CDR3 has 13 amino acids. Germline V gene lookup returns CDR1 DFQATT and CDR2 SNEGSKA (reference sequence). DNA of the CDR3: TGCAGTGCTAGGGAGGGGGCAAACACTGAAGCTTTCTTT. This translates into CSAREGANTEAFF.

At least ten counts were recorded for this clonotype. The V gene is TRBV15, the J gene TRBJ1-5; 7 bases are shared with TRBD1. This CDR3 contains 16 residues. The germline V gene encodes CDR1 LNHNV and CDR2 YYDKDF (reference sequence). Trimming cost V 5 bases and J 2 bases; bases outside gene matches: 9. DNA for the CDR3: TGTGCCACCAGCGGGGGACAGTTGGGGGGCAATCAGCCCCAGCATTTT. Encoded protein: CATSGGQLGGNQPQHF.

Ten or more counts support this clonotype. The chain uses TRBV19 and TRBJ2-2; D is possibly TRBD1 (6 bases). Germline V gene lookup returns CDR1 LNHDA and CDR2 SQIVND (reference sequence). The CDR3 is 14 amino acids. V lost 3 bases, J lost 4 bases, and 9 bases lay in between. In nucleotides, the CDR3 is TGTGCCAGTAGTATTCAGGGGATCACCGGGGAGCTGTTTTTT. It codes for CASSIQGITGELFF.

At least ten counts were recorded for this clonotype. The chain combines TRBV7-3 with TRBJ2-7; tentative D call: TRBD2 (6 bases). This CDR3 contains 16 residues. Germline V CDR1 and CDR2: SGHTA, FQGTGA. Trimming cost V 5 bases and J 0 bases, with 17 bases left between them. The DNA for the CDR3 is TGTGCCAGCAGCCCGGTGGGCGGGGCAGGCTCCTACGAGCAGTACTTC. It specifies CASSPVGGAGSYEQYF.

At least ten counts were recorded for this clonotype. CDR3 in DNA: TGTGCCAGCAGTTACTCGTGGGGTCAGCCCCAGCATTTT. It codes for CASSYSWGQPQHF. The chain joins TRBV6-5 to TRBJ1-5; D unresolved. V lost 0 bases and J lost 6, with 6 bases in between. The CDR3 is 13 residues long. Germline lookup yields CDR1 MNHEY and CDR2 SVGAGI.

The gene calls are TRBV18 and TRBJ2-7; 7 nucleotides agree with TRBD1. CDR1 KGHSH and CDR2 LQKENI come from the germline V gene. Trimming cost V 3 bases and J 6 bases; bases outside gene matches: 8. The CDR3 is made up of 14 amino acids. Here the CDR3 reads CASSPDGDSPEQYF. Written as DNA, the CDR3 is TGTGCCAGCTCACCCGACGGGGACAGCCCCGAGCAGTACTTC.

In its sample, this clonotype was seen many times. CDR3 loop: CASSFMDLAKNIQYF. The CDR3 DNA follows: TGTGCCAGCAGCTTTATGGATCTAGCCAAAAACATTCAGTACTTC. The rearrangement joins TRBV13 to TRBJ2-4; D not resolved. The CDR3 has 15 residues. Germline V gene data show CDR1 as PRHDT and CDR2 as FYEKMQ (reference sequence). The V end lost 3 bases, the J end lost 0 bases, and 9 bases lay between the germline ends.

J is TRBJ2-7 and V is TRBV4-3; D is unclear. Per the germline V gene, CDR1 is LGHNA and CDR2 is YSLEER. V lost 3 bases and J 3 bases, leaving 6 bases between the germline ends. The CDR3 spans 12 residues. The CDR3 DNA reads as TGCGCCAGCAGCCAGTATAACTACGAGCAGTACTTC. Protein product: CASSQYNYEQYF.

This clonotype was picked up many times. The chain employs TRBV24-1 and TRBJ1-5, with D maybe TRBD1 (5 bases). CDR1 and CDR2 from the germline V gene are KGHDR and SFDVKD. V lost 8 bases to trimming and J lost 2 bases, with 18 bases between them. The CDR3 runs 16 residues. CDR3 amino acids: CATKNRRLGGNQPQHF. CDR3 in DNA: TGTGCCACCAAAAACAGGAGACTGGGAGGCAATCAGCCCCAGCATTTT.

This clonotype has ten or more counts. The gene calls are TRBV5-1 and TRBJ2-2, with D possibly TRBD1 on 5 matching bases. The germline CDR1 and CDR2 sequences are SGHRS and YFSETQ. V was clipped by 2 bases and J by 4 bases, with 12 bases between them. The CDR3 has 15 amino acids. The CDR3 region has the DNA TGCGCCAGCAGCTTCGCAGGGCCGGGCACCGGGGAGCTGTTTTTT. Translating it yields CASSFAGPGTGELFF. The variable domain in full, completed from reference TRBV5-1 and TRBJ2-2, reads KAGVTQTPRYLIKTRGQQVTLSCSPISGHRSVSWYQQTPGQGLQFLFEYFSETQRNKGNFPGRFSGRQFSNSRSEMNVSTLELGDSALYLCASSFAGPGTGELFFGEGSRLTVL.

The sample holds many counts of this clonotype. The chain is built from TRBV12-3 or TRBV12-4 and TRBJ1-2; D possibly corresponds to TRBD1 (5 bases). The CDR3 extends over 13 amino acids. V lost 2 bases and J lost 7, with 11 bases in between. The CDR3: CASSLSGNRGYTF. CDR3 DNA: TGTGCCAGCAGTTTATCAGGGAATCGTGGCTACACCTTC.

In its sample, this clonotype was seen many times. The chain is built from TRBV20-1 and TRBJ1-1; a possible D gene is TRBD1 (5 bases). The CDR3 runs to 15 residues. Germline V gene data show CDR1 as DFQATT and CDR2 as SNEGSKA (reference sequence). The V and J ends lost 0 bases and 0 bases respectively, with 11 bases between them. The CDR3 loop reads CSAREGRGVNTEAFF. The CDR3 DNA sequence: TGCAGTGCTAGAGAGGGCAGAGGGGTGAACACTGAAGCTTTCTTT.

For this clonotype: No conserved phenylalanine or tryptophan is present at the end of the CDR3, so a read error is the likely explanation. This rearrangement joins TRBV12-3 or TRBV12-4 to TRBJ2-7, with D perhaps matching TRBD1 (5 bases). The length of the CDR3 is 12 residues. Trimming stripped 6 bases from V and 3 bases from J, with 9 bases between. CDR3 coding DNA: TGTGCCAGCAGCGACGACAGCTACGAGCAGTACCTC. Amino acid sequence: CASSDDSYEQYL.

This clonotype was seen ten or more times. This sequence joins TRBV14 and TRBJ2-5, with 7 positions matching TRBD2. Trimming cost V 4 bases and J 0 bases; bases outside gene matches: 8. The V gene's germline CDR1 is SGHDN and CDR2 FVKESK. The CDR3 spans 16 residues. In nucleotides, the CDR3 is TGTGCCAGCAGCCCCCCTGGGAGGGCGTACCAAGAGACCCAGTACTTC. Translating gives CASSPPGRAYQETQYF. The variable domain in full, completed from reference TRBV14 and TRBJ2-5, reads EAGVTQFPSHSVIEKGQTVTLRCDPISGHDNLYWYRRVMGKEIKFLLHFVKESKQDESGMPNNRFLAERTGGTYSTLKVQPAELEDSGVYFCASSPPGRAYQETQYFGPGTRLLVL.

This clonotype was recorded many times. Germline is not matched at one junction end, which may reflect a read error. V and J are TRBV5-1 and TRBJ2-5, with unresolved D. The V gene's germline CDR1 is SGHRS and CDR2 YFSETQ. CDR3 length equals 13 residues. The CDR3 region has the DNA TGTGCCAGCTCTTCGGGCTACCAAGAGACCCAGTACTTC. It specifies CASSSGYQETQYF. The whole variable domain, remainder taken from reference TRBV5-1 and TRBJ2-5, is KAGVTQTPRYLIKTRGQQVTLSCSPISGHRSVSWYQQTPGQGLQFLFEYFSETQRNKGNFPGRFSGRQFSNSRSEMNVSTLELGDSALYLCASSSGYQETQYFGPGTRLLVL.

This clonotype was picked up many times. The rearrangement joins TRBV15 to TRBJ2-5, with 12 bases aligning to TRBD2. Trimming cost V 2 bases and J 4 bases; bases outside gene matches: 8. Germline assignment: CDR1 LNHNV and CDR2 YYDKDF (reference sequence). This CDR3 comprises 17 residues. CDR3 sequence (DNA): TGTGCCACCAGCAGATCTAGCGGGAGGGCCCCCGCAGAGACCCAGTACTTC. Its protein is CATSRSSGRAPAETQYF.

This clonotype showed up many times. The chain employs TRBV19 and TRBJ1-2; the match to TRBD1 covers 8 bases. The V gene's germline CDR1 is LNHDA and CDR2 SQIVND (reference sequence). CDR3 length equals 15 residues. V was pared by 5 bases and J by 6 bases, with 11 bases of the junction left unmatched. The CDR3 coding sequence is TGTGCCAGTAGTTCCCACGGACAGGGTAAGAATGGCTACACCTTC. It specifies CASSSHGQGKNGYTF.

This clonotype was recorded many times. CDR3 protein: CSASLSGSAYEQYF. The CDR3 bases are TGCAGTGCTAGCTTAAGCGGGAGTGCCTACGAGCAGTACTTC. The chain uses TRBV20-1 and TRBJ2-7, with TRBD2 identical over 8 bases. Germline CDR1 reads DFQATT; CDR2 reads SNEGSKA (reference sequence). Unmatched junction bases numbered 6, after V lost 3 bases and J lost 2 bases. The CDR3 length is 14 residues.

The table lists this clonotype with many counts. This sequence joins TRBV6-2 or TRBV6-3 and TRBJ2-7; TRBD1 matches 7 bases. Germline assignment: CDR1 MNHEY and CDR2 SVGEGT. The CDR3 runs to 20 residues. J was trimmed by 0 bases and V by 2 bases; bases with no gene match: 19. CDR3 residues: CASSYDPTAIGGQYSYEQYF. The CDR3, as DNA: TGTGCCAGCAGTTACGACCCCACTGCGATAGGGGGACAGTACTCCTACGAGCAGTACTTC.

This chain joins TRBV28 and TRBJ1-5; 9 positions agree with TRBD1. Germline assignment: CDR1 MDHEN and CDR2 SYDVKM. The trim removed 6 bases at V and 3 bases at J, leaving 6 bases unmatched. The CDR3 has 15 amino acids. CDR3 sequence reads: CASSLGTGPNQPQHF. The CDR3 DNA reads TGTGCCAGCAGCCTCGGGACAGGGCCCAATCAGCCCCAGCATTTT.

The chain joins TRBV7-2 to TRBJ2-7; 7 nucleotides align to TRBD1. From germline, CDR1 is SGHTA and CDR2 FQGNSA. Trimming cost V 6 bases and J 0 bases; bases outside gene matches: 8. The CDR3 extends over 15 amino acids. The CDR3 nucleotides read TGTGCCAGCAGTCAGGACAGGACCCTCTCCTACGAGCAGTACTTC. Amino acids: CASSQDRTLSYEQYF.

This rearrangement joins TRBV27 to TRBJ1-6; 10 bases agree with TRBD1. The V segment lost 4 bases and the J segment 6 bases; nucleotides outside the gene matches: 3. Germline assignment: CDR1 MNHEY and CDR2 SMNVEV (reference sequence). This CDR3 region has 15 residues. This CDR3 is CASSSRQGANSPLHF. The CDR3 DNA is TGTGCCAGCAGTTCCCGACAGGGGGCTAATTCACCCCTCCACTTT.

This clonotype was counted at least ten times. This chain connects TRBV27 to TRBJ1-2; TRBD1 is a possible D gene (5 bases). Trimming took off 5 bases at V and 8 bases at J, with 24 bases between the two ends. The CDR3 runs to 16 residues. The germline CDR1 and CDR2 sequences are MNHEY and SMNVEV (reference sequence). CDR3 nucleotide sequence: TGTGCCAGCAGTGCCCGTAAGAGGACATCGCCTACAGGCTACACCTTC. It translates to CASSARKRTSPTGYTF.

This clonotype was observed at least ten times. This chain joins TRBV30 and TRBJ1-6; the D gene is possibly TRBD1 (5 bases). CDR3 length: 13 residues. Germline-derived CDR1 and CDR2 are GTSNPN and SVGIG (reference sequence). The V end was cut by 0 bases, the J end by 5 bases, with 5 bases between. The CDR3 protein is CAWSVQDNSPLHF. The CDR3 coding sequence is TGTGCCTGGAGTGTACAGGATAATTCACCCCTCCACTTT.

This clonotype showed up many times. The rearrangement joins TRBV15 to TRBJ1-2; D unresolved. The CDR3 extends over 17 amino acids. Trimming took off 0 bases at V and 7 bases at J, with 21 bases between the two ends. CDR1 is LNHNV, CDR2 YYDKDF, per germline (reference sequence). This CDR3 reads CATSRDIVERDGGGYTF. In DNA form, the CDR3 reads TGTGCCACCAGCAGAGATATCGTGGAGAGGGATGGCGGTGGCTACACCTTC.

This clonotype was seen repeatedly, ten times or more. This sequence joins TRBV20-1 and TRBJ1-5; D is possibly TRBD1 (6 bases). Germline V gene lookup returns CDR1 DFQATT and CDR2 SNEGSKA (reference sequence). V was clipped by 1 base and J by 2 bases, with 15 bases between them. The CDR3 covers 16 residues. This CDR3 reads CSARAYRESGNQPQHF. The DNA for the CDR3 is TGCAGTGCTAGAGCTTACAGGGAAAGTGGCAATCAGCCCCAGCATTTT.

The rearrangement joins TRBV5-1 to TRBJ2-5, with 9 bases lining up with TRBD1. The germline V gene has CDR1 SGHRS and CDR2 YFSETQ. The CDR3 covers 13 residues. The V and J ends lost 4 bases and 5 bases, in that order; junction bases with no gene match: 3. Here the CDR3 reads CASSHRGLETQYF. CDR3 DNA sequence: TGCGCCAGCAGCCACAGGGGGCTGGAGACCCAGTACTTC.

This clonotype was detected many times. The V gene is TRBV11-1, the J gene TRBJ1-2, with a possible D match to TRBD1 (5 bases). CDR1 SGHAT and CDR2 FQDESV come from the germline V gene (reference sequence). This CDR3 is built from 16 residues. Trimming stripped 4 bases from V and 0 bases from J, with 15 bases between. The CDR3 sequence: CASSSASGLTNYGYTF. CDR3 in DNA: TGTGCCAGCAGCTCAGCTTCAGGGCTCACTAACTATGGCTACACCTTC. Full variable domain (missing parts from reference TRBV11-1 and TRBJ1-2): EAEVAQSPRYKITEKSQAVAFWCDPISGHATLYWYRQILGQGPELLVQFQDESVVDDSQLPKDRFSAERLKGVDSTLKIQPAELGDSAMYLCASSSASGLTNYGYTFGSGTRLTVV.

The chain employs TRBV7-2 and TRBJ1-1; D is ambiguous. With 3 bases removed from V and 7 bases from J, the gap between germline ends came to 9 bases. There are 12 residues in the CDR3. Germline V gives CDR1 SGHTA, CDR2 FQGNSA. CDR3 bases: TGTGCCAGCAGCTTTTCAGGTGGTGAAGCTTTCTTT. Its translation: CASSFSGGEAFF.